The clone carrying this T cell receptor (beta chain) showed up just a few times. TCRbeta library construction was performed incorporating unique molecular identifiers. TCRdb re-called the PCR reads through MiXCR, storing one row per CDR3 protein. The repertoire holds almost 500,000 distinct CDR3 sequences, with around an eighth as singletons. These data belong to a study of T-cell reconstitution after alpha-beta-depleted transplantation in children. The germline V gene has CDR1 MNHEY and CDR2 SVGAGI. CDR3 length equals 14 residues. V was clipped by 4 bases and J by 7 bases, with 17 bases between them.

This TCR came from a human donor who donated a stem cell graft to a child with combined immunodeficiency. The chain carries TRBV6-5 and TRBJ2-7; TRBD1 is a possible D gene (5 bases). The input for sequencing was PBMCs from the stem cell graft donor, taken from the stem cell graft. The CDR3 sequence: CASSSPRARGEQYF. The CDR3 DNA follows: TGTGCCAGCAGTTCCCCCCGGGCTAGGGGAGAGCAGTACTTC.